Sequencing of this TCR beta chain was carried out in a study of OX40 agonist ivuxolimab in advanced cancers. Looked up from germline, CDR1 is MNHNS and CDR2 is SASEGT. The CDR3 extends over 13 amino acids. The ends were cut back, 6 bases at V and 8 bases at J, with 16 bases in the middle. Profiled with immunoSEQ multiplex PCR; TCRdb holds only in-frame clones, not every one. The sample yields 75,000 to 100,000 clones, around 85% seen once. The source material was CD4+ or CD8+ T cells sorted from blood, sampled in a trial of the OX40 agonist ivuxolimab. The sequence came from an adult with an advanced solid tumor such as melanoma, head and neck, liver or kidney cancer. The chain has TRBV6-1 and TRBJ1-2; no clear D. CDR3 protein: CASRGHGVDGYTF. The CDR3 DNA reads as TGTGCCAGCAGAGGTCACGGGGTCGACGGCTACACCTTC.